Below, 17 T cell receptor beta chains from the same sample are listed, as sequenced in a study of cytomegalovirus exposure and HLA in healthy donors. Produced via immunoSEQ multiplex PCR; TCRdb's table is partial and in-frame only. The repertoire includes some 68,000 clones, over 95% of them detected once, and 2% to 2.5% sits in the top ten. Material: PBMCs. The source is a man younger than 35 in good health and CMV-seronegative.

This rearrangement joins TRBV7-9 to TRBJ1-4, with D possibly matching TRBD1 (5 bases). V lost 5 bases and J 5 bases, leaving 15 bases between the germline ends. Germline V lookup: CDR1 SEHNR, CDR2 FQNEAQ (reference sequence). The CDR3 contains 15 residues. CDR3 residues: CASSLKGALNEKLFF. The CDR3 DNA follows: TGTGCCAGCAGCCTCAAAGGGGCATTAAATGAAAAACTGTTTTTT. The complete variable domain, with remaining parts taken from reference TRBV7-9 and TRBJ1-4, reads DTGVSQNPRHKITKRGQNVTFRCDPISEHNRLYWYRQTLGQGPEFLTYFQNEAQLEKSRLLSDRFSAERPKGSFSTLEIQRTEQGDSAMYLCASSLKGALNEKLFFGSGTQLSVL.

This rearrangement joins TRBV2 to TRBJ2-2, with a possible D match to TRBD1 (5 bases). Germline lookup yields CDR1 SNHLY and CDR2 FYNNEI. This CDR3 is built from 15 residues. V dropped 2 bases and J dropped 4 bases, with 11 bases sitting between them. CDR3 DNA: TGTGCCAGCAGTGAAATCGGAAGGGGCACCGGGGAGCTGTTTTTT. It is translated as CASSEIGRGTGELFF.

This chain uses TRBV5-5 with TRBJ2-3; TRBD2 agrees at 10 bases. CDR1 and CDR2 (germline): SGHKS, YYEKEE (reference sequence). Germline trimming cut 4 bases from V and 2 bases from J; bases unmatched to any gene: 7. The CDR3 loop spans 16 amino acids. The CDR3 sequence is CASSLRTSGNTDTQYF. In nucleotides, the CDR3 is TGTGCCAGCAGCCTCCGGACTAGCGGAAACACAGATACGCAGTATTTT.

The J gene is TRBJ1-5, the V gene TRBV7-9, with D possibly matching TRBD1 (5 bases). The germline V and J ends were trimmed by 3 bases and 8 bases, with 11 bases remaining between them. The CDR3 runs 13 residues. From germline, CDR1 is SEHNR and CDR2 FQNEAQ (reference sequence). The CDR3 DNA is TGTGCCAGCAGCTTCGGAGGGGTCGAGCCCCAGCATTTT. Translation: CASSFGGVEPQHF.

The chain is built from TRBV5-1 and TRBJ1-4, with 9 bases fitting TRBD1. Germline lookup yields CDR1 SGHRS and CDR2 YFSETQ. Unmatched junction bases numbered 5, after V lost 2 bases and J lost 0 bases. This CDR3 contains 17 residues. The CDR3 region is CASSFGQGLTTNEKLFF. In nucleotides, the CDR3 is TGCGCCAGCAGCTTTGGACAGGGGCTTACAACTAATGAAAAACTGTTTTTT.

With regard to this clone: This sample includes further DNA sequences coding for the same CDR3. This chain uses TRBV7-9 with TRBJ1-2, with 10 bases identical to TRBD1. The CDR3 spans 15 residues. V trimming: 6 bases; J trimming: 4 bases; junction bases outside the gene matches: 8. Germline V gene lookup returns CDR1 SEHNR and CDR2 FQNEAQ (reference sequence). The CDR3, as DNA: TGTGCCAGCAGTTCGACAGGGGGCAGTTCCTATGGCTACACCTTC. Encoded protein: CASSSTGGSSYGYTF.

V is TRBV6-6 and J is TRBJ2-5, with 8 bases lining up with TRBD2. This CDR3 comprises 13 residues. The V and J ends lost 7 bases and 3 bases, in that order; junction bases with no gene match: 4. Germline CDR1 and CDR2: MNHNY and SVGAGI (reference sequence). The CDR3 sequence is CASMPAGEETQYF. The CDR3 nucleotides read TGTGCCAGCATGCCAGCGGGAGAAGAGACCCAGTACTTC.

The chain combines TRBV6-1 with TRBJ1-5; 8 nucleotides line up with TRBD1. CDR1 is MNHNS and CDR2 is SASEGT in the germline V gene. Unmatched junction bases numbered 6, after V lost 7 bases and J lost 7 bases. The CDR3 has 13 residues. The CDR3 is CASTSDRAQPQHF. The DNA of the CDR3 is TGTGCCAGCACCTCGGACAGGGCCCAGCCCCAGCATTTT.

This sequence joins TRBV13 and TRBJ2-7; 9 bases match TRBD1. The length of the CDR3 is 16 residues. Unmatched junction bases numbered 11, after V lost 5 bases and J lost 3 bases. Germline V gene sequence: CDR1 PRHDT, CDR2 FYEKMQ (reference sequence). CDR3 sequence (DNA): TGTGCCAGCAGCGGACTCCGGGACAGGGCCCTCTACGAGCAGTACTTC. Its protein is CASSGLRDRALYEQYF.

The V gene is TRBV5-1, the J gene TRBJ2-5; 10 bases align to TRBD2. V was clipped by 7 bases and J by 7 bases; unmatched bases: 10. This CDR3 is built from 14 residues. Germline V gene lookup returns CDR1 SGHRS and CDR2 YFSETQ. The DNA for the CDR3 is TGCGCCAGCTCCGGGACTAGCGCCGGCCGGACCCAGTACTTC. Translating it yields CASSGTSAGRTQYF.

The genes are TRBV28 and TRBJ2-7; the match to TRBD1 covers 11 bases. Germline V gene data show CDR1 as MDHEN and CDR2 as SYDVKM. Trimming removed 6 bases from V and 2 bases from J; junction bases left unmatched: 0. This CDR3 comprises 13 residues. The CDR3 here is CASRGQGAYEQYF. The CDR3 nucleotides read TGTGCCAGCAGGGGACAGGGGGCCTACGAGCAGTACTTC. Together with reference TRBV28 and TRBJ2-7, the CDR3 gives the full variable domain: DVKVTQSSRYLVKRTGEKVFLECVQDMDHENMFWYRQDPGLGLRLIYFSYDVKMKEKGDIPEGYSVSREKKERFSLILESASTNQTSMYLCASRGQGAYEQYFGPGTRLTVT.

The gene calls are TRBV10-3 and TRBJ1-6; tentatively, D is TRBD1 (5 bases). The CDR3 spans 14 residues. The germline V and J ends were trimmed by 2 bases and 7 bases, with 9 bases remaining between them. The germline CDR1 and CDR2 sequences are ENHRY and SYGVKD. This chain's CDR3 is CAISEGDRNSPLHF. The CDR3 region has the DNA TGTGCCATCAGTGAGGGCGACAGAAATTCACCCCTCCACTTT.

The chain is built from TRBV11-2 and TRBJ2-7, with TRBD2 identical over 14 bases. Unmatched junction bases numbered 6, after V lost 5 bases and J lost 6 bases. The CDR3 contains 15 residues. Germline V gene data show CDR1 as SGHAT and CDR2 as FQNNGV. The CDR3 here is CASSRGLAGGREQYF. The CDR3 coding sequence is TGTGCCAGCAGCCGAGGACTAGCGGGAGGACGCGAGCAGTACTTC.

J is TRBJ2-3 and V is TRBV6-5, with 7 bases fitting TRBD2. V was pared by 5 bases and J by 2 bases, with 4 bases of the junction left unmatched. The CDR3 length is 14 residues. Looked up from germline, CDR1 is MNHEY and CDR2 is SVGAGI. The CDR3 DNA reads as TGTGCCAGCAGTACCACTAGCGACACAGATACGCAGTATTTT. Protein: CASSTTSDTDTQYF.

The chain carries TRBV5-4 and TRBJ2-2; 12 bases line up with TRBD1. CDR1 is SGHNT and CDR2 is YYREEE in the germline V gene (reference sequence). V shed 3 bases, J shed 7 bases, and the junction held 7 bases outside the gene matches. The CDR3 length is 16 residues. The CDR3 region has the DNA TGTGCCAGCAGCTCGGGACAGGGGGCCGGCATCGGGGAGCTGTTTTTT. Amino acid sequence: CASSSGQGAGIGELFF.

V gene TRBV5-6 combines with J gene TRBJ1-1; 12 bases agree with TRBD1. V lost 4 bases and J lost 6; bases outside the gene matches: 4. The CDR3 totals 14 residues. The germline CDR1 and CDR2 sequences are SGHDT and YYEEEE. CDR3 loop: CASSRDRGRPEAFF. CDR3 bases: TGTGCCAGCAGCCGGGACAGGGGGCGGCCTGAAGCTTTCTTT.

This clone was seen just once. Mismatch with germline at one junction end may stem from a read error. The gene calls are TRBV6-1 and TRBJ1-2; no firm D call. CDR1 and CDR2 (germline): MNHNS, SASEGT. The CDR3 is 12 amino acids. DNA of the CDR3: TGTGCCAGCAGTTTGGTTGGCGCATCCGGGATCTTC. This codes for CASSLVGASGIF.